One sample yielded the 20 T cell receptor beta chains listed below, sequenced in a study of cytomegalovirus exposure and HLA in healthy donors. The repertoire was sequenced with immunoSEQ multiplex PCR; TCRdb's copy has only in-frame clones and lacks some. Of approximately 140,000 clones in the sample, 84% are singletons; the top ten hold 1.4%. The sequenced sample was PBMCs. The receptors shown here come from a woman aged 25-40 years in good health and CMV-seronegative.

J is TRBJ2-3 and V is TRBV9; 9 bases match TRBD2. The ends lost 4 bases at V and 6 bases at J; junction bases unmatched: 12. Germline loops: CDR1 SGDLS, CDR2 YYNGEE. The CDR3 has 16 amino acids. CDR3 in amino acids: CASSPAGGGAADTQYF. For the CDR3, the DNA is TGTGCCAGCAGCCCCGCTGGCGGGGGGGCCGCTGATACGCAGTATTTT.

Only one count was recorded for this clone. The chain is built from TRBV6-6 and TRBJ1-1, with D uncertain. The V gene lost 6 bases and the J gene lost 3 bases, with 14 bases spanning the gap. CDR3 length equals 14 residues. Germline CDR1 reads MNHNY; CDR2 reads SVGAGI (reference sequence). This CDR3 reads CASRKHTGDTEAFF. The CDR3 bases are TGTGCCAGCAGGAAGCACACCGGGGACACTGAAGCTTTCTTT.

This clone was counted a single time. The chain joins TRBV28 to TRBJ2-7; TRBD1 aligns across 9 bases. The CDR3 runs 15 residues. The V gene end was trimmed by 4 bases and the J gene end by 3 bases; junction bases not matched to a gene: 7. The germline gives CDR1 MDHEN, CDR2 SYDVKM. The CDR3 protein is CASSSPGQGSYEQYF. CDR3 nucleotide sequence: TGTGCCAGCAGTTCACCGGGACAGGGTAGCTACGAGCAGTACTTC.

This clone came up a few times. The chain uses TRBV28 and TRBJ1-1; weak D call: TRBD1 (5 bases). From germline, CDR1 is MDHEN and CDR2 SYDVKM. The CDR3 extends over 12 amino acids. V lost 6 bases and J lost 6, with 11 bases in between. The CDR3 loop is CASRTTDPEAFF. The CDR3 DNA reads as TGTGCCAGCAGGACGACAGACCCTGAAGCTTTCTTT.

In regard to this clone: Other DNA sequences within the sample encode an identical CDR3. The chain has TRBV5-1 and TRBJ1-3; no definite D call. Germline loops: CDR1 SGHRS, CDR2 YFSETQ. With 0 bases removed from V and 2 bases from J, the gap between germline ends came to 6 bases. The CDR3 contains 14 residues. CDR3 amino acids: CASSLGGTGNTIYF. Written as DNA, the CDR3 is TGCGCCAGCAGCTTGGGCGGGACTGGAAACACCATATATTTT. Variable domain in full (rest from reference TRBV5-1 and TRBJ1-3): KAGVTQTPRYLIKTRGQQVTLSCSPISGHRSVSWYQQTPGQGLQFLFEYFSETQRNKGNFPGRFSGRQFSNSRSEMNVSTLELGDSALYLCASSLGGTGNTIYFGEGSWLTVV.

This clone came up once. The chain joins TRBV2 to TRBJ1-6; 8 bases match TRBD1. Germline assignment: CDR1 SNHLY and CDR2 FYNNEI. V shed 4 bases, J shed 0 bases, and the junction held 14 bases outside the gene matches. The CDR3 is 20 residues long. The CDR3 DNA sequence: TGTGCCAGCAGTGGGACAGGGTTGGAAGGGCCCAGCTCCTATAATTCACCCCTCCACTTT. This sequence encodes CASSGTGLEGPSSYNSPLHF.

The chain links TRBV28 to TRBJ1-5; 11 bases map to TRBD1. Germline V gene lookup returns CDR1 MDHEN and CDR2 SYDVKM. CDR3 length: 16 residues. J was trimmed by 2 bases and V by 3 bases; bases with no gene match: 3. CDR3 DNA sequence: TGTGCCAGCAGTTTGGGGACAGGGGGGGGCAATCAGCCCCAGCATTTT. Translating it yields CASSLGTGGGNQPQHF.

This rearrangement joins TRBV27 to TRBJ1-1; the D is unclear. Germline V gives CDR1 MNHEY, CDR2 SMNVEV (reference sequence). Between the trimmed V and J ends, which lost 6 bases and 1 base, there was a span of 15 bases. The CDR3 is made up of 15 amino acids. The CDR3 loop reads CASSPTGGGNTEAFF. DNA of the CDR3: TGTGCCAGCAGCCCCACTGGAGGTGGGAACACTGAAGCTTTCTTT.

The rearrangement joins TRBV5-4 to TRBJ2-1; 11 nucleotides agree with TRBD2. This CDR3 has 16 residues. J gave up 4 bases and V 4 bases, and 7 bases lay outside the gene matches. In germline, CDR1 is SGHNT, CDR2 YYREEE (reference sequence). Written as DNA, the CDR3 is TGTGCCAGCAGCCAGATGGGACTAGCGGCATACAATGAGCAGTTCTTC. Protein sequence: CASSQMGLAAYNEQFF.

This clone appeared a single time. CDR3 residues: CAISGSGTPNSPLHF. The CDR3 DNA reads as TGTGCCATCAGTGGTTCCGGGACACCAAATTCACCCCTCCACTTT. V and J are TRBV10-3 and TRBJ1-6; weak D call: TRBD1 (6 bases). The CDR3 sequence is 15 residues long. Trimming pared 4 bases from V and 7 bases from J, leaving 14 bases between. The germline gives CDR1 ENHRY, CDR2 SYGVKD.

This clone appeared a single time. The chain carries TRBV27 and TRBJ1-5; 7 nucleotides agree with TRBD1. The germline CDR1 and CDR2 sequences are MNHEY and SMNVEV (reference sequence). CDR3 length: 12 amino acids. Unmatched junction bases numbered 1, after V lost 8 bases and J lost 3 bases. CDR3 DNA sequence: TGTGCCAGCGGACAGGTCAATCAGCCCCAGCATTTT. It translates to CASGQVNQPQHF.

The chain links TRBV5-4 to TRBJ2-7; 8 bases are a match to TRBD1. The CDR3 has 13 amino acids. Germline-derived CDR1 and CDR2 are SGHNT and YYREEE (reference sequence). V was pared by 1 base and J by 3 bases, with 0 bases of the junction left unmatched. For the CDR3, the DNA is TGTGCCAGCAGCTTGACAGGGGGCTACGAGCAGTACTTC. Its translation is CASSLTGGYEQYF.

The V gene is TRBV29-1, the J gene TRBJ2-3; a weak D match, TRBD2 (6 bases). The CDR3 is 13 amino acids. V was clipped by 4 bases and J by 2 bases, with 10 bases between them. CDR1 and CDR2 (germline): SQVTM, ANQGSEA. Here the CDR3 reads CSVARGNTDTQYF. In nucleotides, the CDR3 is TGCAGCGTTGCTCGGGGGAACACAGATACGCAGTATTTT.

The chain uses TRBV5-1 and TRBJ2-3; 8 positions match TRBD1. Germline trimming cut 0 bases from V and 1 base from J; bases unmatched to any gene: 1. This CDR3 has 15 residues. Germline lookup yields CDR1 SGHRS and CDR2 YFSETQ. The CDR3 protein is CASSLGGQGTDTQYF. In nucleotides, the CDR3 is TGCGCCAGCAGCTTGGGGGGACAGGGCACAGATACGCAGTATTTT. The whole variable domain, remainder taken from reference TRBV5-1 and TRBJ2-3, is KAGVTQTPRYLIKTRGQQVTLSCSPISGHRSVSWYQQTPGQGLQFLFEYFSETQRNKGNFPGRFSGRQFSNSRSEMNVSTLELGDSALYLCASSLGGQGTDTQYFGPGTRLTVL.

This clone has ten or more counts. The V and J genes are TRBV15 and TRBJ2-7, with D possibly TRBD1 on 6 matching bases. With 3 bases removed from V and 2 bases from J, the gap between germline ends came to 17 bases. This CDR3 is built from 16 residues. Germline V gene sequence: CDR1 LNHNV, CDR2 YYDKDF (reference sequence). Written as DNA, the CDR3 is TGTGCCACCAGCAGCGGGACACACAACGTCGCCTACGAGCAGTACTTC. It encodes CATSSGTHNVAYEQYF.

This clone was recorded a few times. This chain joins TRBV25-1 and TRBJ1-6, with TRBD1 matching 10 bases. V shed 6 bases, J shed 16 bases, and the junction held 6 bases outside the gene matches. CDR3 length equals 12 residues. Germline lookup yields CDR1 MGHDK and CDR2 SYGVNS. This CDR3 reads CASSPSDRGLHF. The DNA of the CDR3 is TGTGCCAGCAGCCCATCGGACAGGGGGCTCCACTTT.

The V gene is TRBV27, the J gene TRBJ1-1; no clear D gene. CDR1 and CDR2 (germline): MNHEY, SMNVEV (reference sequence). Trimming took 5 bases from V and 0 from J, leaving 16 bases between them. This CDR3 comprises 16 residues. CDR3 protein: CASSPSRGDLNTEAFF. The CDR3 DNA is TGTGCCAGCAGTCCCTCCCGTGGAGATCTGAACACTGAAGCTTTCTTT.

The V and J genes are TRBV27 and TRBJ1-1; the match to TRBD1 covers 8 bases. With V trimmed by 5 bases and J by 0 bases, 2 bases remained unmatched. The CDR3 loop spans 14 amino acids. In germline, CDR1 is MNHEY, CDR2 SMNVEV (reference sequence). The CDR3 sequence: CASSTGQVNTEAFF. The CDR3 DNA reads as TGTGCCAGCAGTACGGGACAGGTGAACACTGAAGCTTTCTTT.

In this sample, this clone turned up a few times. J is TRBJ2-7 and V is TRBV11-1; D possibly corresponds to TRBD2 (5 bases). CDR1 SGHAT and CDR2 FQDESV come from the germline V gene (reference sequence). Trimming left V 2 bases short and J 2 bases short, with 7 bases between. This CDR3 is 13 amino acids long. The CDR3 nucleotides are TGTGCCAGCAGCTTACTAGCAACCTACGAGCAGTACTTC. This encodes CASSLLATYEQYF. Full variable domain (missing parts from reference TRBV11-1 and TRBJ2-7): EAEVAQSPRYKITEKSQAVAFWCDPISGHATLYWYRQILGQGPELLVQFQDESVVDDSQLPKDRFSAERLKGVDSTLKIQPAELGDSAMYLCASSLLATYEQYFGPGTRLTVT.

The chain couples TRBV2 to TRBJ2-7; 9 bases match TRBD1. V gave up 8 bases and J gave up 4 bases; unmatched junction bases: 9. The V gene's germline CDR1 is SNHLY and CDR2 FYNNEI. The CDR3 extends over 14 amino acids. For the CDR3, the DNA is TGTGCCAGCGCATCCGGGACAGGGTATTACGAGCAGTACTTC. Amino acids: CASASGTGYYEQYF.